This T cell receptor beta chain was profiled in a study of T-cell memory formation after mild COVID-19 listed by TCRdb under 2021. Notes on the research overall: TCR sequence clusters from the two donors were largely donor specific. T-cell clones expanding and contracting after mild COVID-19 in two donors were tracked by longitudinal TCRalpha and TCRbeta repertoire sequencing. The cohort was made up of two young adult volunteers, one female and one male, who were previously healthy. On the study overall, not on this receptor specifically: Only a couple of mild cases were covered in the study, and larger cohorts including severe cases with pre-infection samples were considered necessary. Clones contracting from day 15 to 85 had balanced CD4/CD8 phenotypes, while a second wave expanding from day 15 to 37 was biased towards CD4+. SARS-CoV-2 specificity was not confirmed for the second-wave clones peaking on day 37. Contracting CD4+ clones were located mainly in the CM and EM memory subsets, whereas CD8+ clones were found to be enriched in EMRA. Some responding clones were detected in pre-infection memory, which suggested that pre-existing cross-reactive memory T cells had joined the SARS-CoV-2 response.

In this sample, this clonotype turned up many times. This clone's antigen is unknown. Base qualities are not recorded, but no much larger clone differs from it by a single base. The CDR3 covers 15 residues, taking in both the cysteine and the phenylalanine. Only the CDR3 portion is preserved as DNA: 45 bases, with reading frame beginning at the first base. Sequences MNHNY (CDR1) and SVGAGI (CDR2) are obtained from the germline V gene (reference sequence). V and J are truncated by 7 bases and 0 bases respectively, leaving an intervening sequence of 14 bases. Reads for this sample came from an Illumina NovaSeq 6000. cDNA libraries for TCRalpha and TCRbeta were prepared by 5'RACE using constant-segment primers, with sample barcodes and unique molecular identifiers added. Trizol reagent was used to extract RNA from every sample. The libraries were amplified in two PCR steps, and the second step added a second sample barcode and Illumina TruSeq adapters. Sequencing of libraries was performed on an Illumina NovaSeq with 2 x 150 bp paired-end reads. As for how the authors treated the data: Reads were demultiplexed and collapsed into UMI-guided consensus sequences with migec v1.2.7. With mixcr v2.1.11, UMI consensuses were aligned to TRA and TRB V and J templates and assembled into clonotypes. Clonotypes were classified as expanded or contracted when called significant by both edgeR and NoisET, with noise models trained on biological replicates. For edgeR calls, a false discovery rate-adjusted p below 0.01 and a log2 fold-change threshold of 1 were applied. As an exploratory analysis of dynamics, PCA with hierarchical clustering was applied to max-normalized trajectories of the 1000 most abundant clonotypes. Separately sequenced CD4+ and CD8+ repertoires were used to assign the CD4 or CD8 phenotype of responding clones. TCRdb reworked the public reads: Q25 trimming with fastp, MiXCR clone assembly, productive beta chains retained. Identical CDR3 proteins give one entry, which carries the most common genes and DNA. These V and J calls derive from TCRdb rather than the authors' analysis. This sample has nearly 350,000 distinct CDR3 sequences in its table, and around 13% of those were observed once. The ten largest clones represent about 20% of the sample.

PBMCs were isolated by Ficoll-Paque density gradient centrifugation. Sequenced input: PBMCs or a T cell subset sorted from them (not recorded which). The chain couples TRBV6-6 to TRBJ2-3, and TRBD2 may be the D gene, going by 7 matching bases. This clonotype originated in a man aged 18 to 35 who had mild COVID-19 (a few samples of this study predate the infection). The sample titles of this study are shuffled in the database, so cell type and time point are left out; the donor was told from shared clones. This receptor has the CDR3 CASTRGALSTDTQYF. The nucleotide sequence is TGTGCCAGCACTCGGGGGGCGCTTAGCACAGATACGCAGTATTTT.